The clone carrying this TCR beta chain has a count of ten or more. What it recognizes is unknown. These data are taken from a study of T cells after yellow fever vaccination. The CDR3 totals 15 residues. The ends were cut back, 1 base at V and 0 bases at J, with 9 bases in the middle. Germline V gene data show CDR1 as LNHNV and CDR2 as YYDKDF (reference sequence). Generation of TCR cDNA used 5'RACE template switching (which added a universal primer site and UMIs). TCRdb reprocessed the 5' RACE reads with MiXCR, giving one entry per CDR3 protein. The table shows around 360,000 distinct CDR3 sequences, with 11% occurring only once. Study-wide points: Weaker, the secondary response peaked sooner, at day 5 versus 15. Booster samples showed a return of most primary-vaccination clones (approximately 96% CD4, 85% to 90% CD8). The appearance of a small share of clonotypes in both CD4 and CD8 compartments was observed.

The chain links TRBV15 to TRBJ1-2; D not resolved. The sequence came from a man aged 18 to 29 who received the YFV17D yellow fever vaccine. Material: PBMCs, obtained on the day of the first yellow fever vaccination. CDR3 region: CATSRGTEANYGYTF. For the CDR3, the DNA is TGTGCCACCAGCAGAGGGACGGAGGCTAACTATGGCTACACCTTC. Combining the CDR3 with reference TRBV15 and TRBJ1-2 gives the whole variable domain DAMVIQNPRYQVTQFGKPVTLSCSQTLNHNVMYWYQQKSSQAPKLLFHYYDKDFNNEADTPDNFQSRRPNTSFCFLDIRSPGLGDTAMYLCATSRGTEANYGYTFGSGTRLTVV.